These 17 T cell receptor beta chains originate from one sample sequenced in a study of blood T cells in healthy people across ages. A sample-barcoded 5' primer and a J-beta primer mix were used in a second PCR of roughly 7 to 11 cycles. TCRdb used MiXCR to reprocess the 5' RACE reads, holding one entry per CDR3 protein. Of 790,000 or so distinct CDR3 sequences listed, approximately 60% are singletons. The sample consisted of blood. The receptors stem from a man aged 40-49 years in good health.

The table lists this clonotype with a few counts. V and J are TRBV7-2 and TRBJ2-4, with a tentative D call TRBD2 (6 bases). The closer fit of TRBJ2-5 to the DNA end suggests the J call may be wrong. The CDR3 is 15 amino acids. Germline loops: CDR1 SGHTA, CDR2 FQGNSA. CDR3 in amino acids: CASSRDFGGEETQYF. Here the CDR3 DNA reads TGTGCCAGCAGCCGGGACTTCGGAGGGGAAGAGACCCAGTACTTC.

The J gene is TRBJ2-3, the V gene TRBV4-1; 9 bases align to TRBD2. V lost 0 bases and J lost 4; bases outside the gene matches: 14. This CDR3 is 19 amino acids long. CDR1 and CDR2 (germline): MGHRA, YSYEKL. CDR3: CASSQDPLPAGGHADTQYF. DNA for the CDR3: TGCGCCAGCAGCCAAGATCCTCTTCCGGCGGGAGGGCACGCAGATACGCAGTATTTT.

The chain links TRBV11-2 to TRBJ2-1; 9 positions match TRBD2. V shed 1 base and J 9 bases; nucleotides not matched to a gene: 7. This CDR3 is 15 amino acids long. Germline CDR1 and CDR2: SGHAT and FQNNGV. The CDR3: CASSLVAGERTEQFF. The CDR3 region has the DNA TGTGCCAGCAGCTTAGTAGCGGGAGAACGGACTGAGCAGTTCTTC.

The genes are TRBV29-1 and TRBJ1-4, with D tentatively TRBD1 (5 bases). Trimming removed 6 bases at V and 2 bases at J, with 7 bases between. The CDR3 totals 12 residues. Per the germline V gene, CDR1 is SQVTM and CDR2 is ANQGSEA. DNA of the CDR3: TGCAGCGTGGGACGGACTAATGAAAAACTGTTTTTT. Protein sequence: CSVGRTNEKLFF.

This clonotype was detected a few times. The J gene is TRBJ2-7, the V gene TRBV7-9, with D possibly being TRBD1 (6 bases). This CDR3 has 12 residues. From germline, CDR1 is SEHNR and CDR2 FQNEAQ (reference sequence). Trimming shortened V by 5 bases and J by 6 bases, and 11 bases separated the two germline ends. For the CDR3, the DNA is TGTGCCAGCAGCCCGACAGGTCGCGAGCAGTACTTC. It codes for CASSPTGREQYF.

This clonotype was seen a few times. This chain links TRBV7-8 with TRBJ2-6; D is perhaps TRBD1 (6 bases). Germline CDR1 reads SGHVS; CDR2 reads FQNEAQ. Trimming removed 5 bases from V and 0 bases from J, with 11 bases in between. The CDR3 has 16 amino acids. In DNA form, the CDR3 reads TGTGCCAGCAGCGGGACATTCCTCTCTGGGGCCAACGTCCTGACTTTC. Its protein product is CASSGTFLSGANVLTF.

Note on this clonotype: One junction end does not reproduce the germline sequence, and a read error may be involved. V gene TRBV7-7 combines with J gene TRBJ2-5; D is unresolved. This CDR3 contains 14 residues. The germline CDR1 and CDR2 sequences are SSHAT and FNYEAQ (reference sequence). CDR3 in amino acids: CASSLGQVGETQYF. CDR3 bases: TGTGCTAGCAGCTTAGGTCAGGTTGGAGAGACCCAGTACTTC. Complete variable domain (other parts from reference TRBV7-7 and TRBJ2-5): GAGVSQSPRYKVTKRGQDVTLRCDPISSHATLYWYQQALGQGPEFLTYFNYEAQPDKSGLPSDRFSAERPEGSISTLTIQRTEQRDSAMYRCASSLGQVGETQYFGPGTRLLVL.

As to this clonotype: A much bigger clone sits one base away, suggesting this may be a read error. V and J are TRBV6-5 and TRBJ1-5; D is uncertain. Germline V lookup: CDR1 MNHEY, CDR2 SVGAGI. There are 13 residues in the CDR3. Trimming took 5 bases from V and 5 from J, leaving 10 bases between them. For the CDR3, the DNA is TGTGCCAGCAGTCGACGCGGGGATCAGCCCCAGCATTTT. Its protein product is CASSRRGDQPQHF.

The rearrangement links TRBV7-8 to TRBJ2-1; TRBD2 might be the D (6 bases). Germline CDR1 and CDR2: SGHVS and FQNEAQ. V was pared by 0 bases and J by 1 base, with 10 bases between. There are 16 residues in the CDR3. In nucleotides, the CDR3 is TGTGCCAGCAGCTTAGCGGGGGGTACATCCTACAATGAGCAGTTCTTC. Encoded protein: CASSLAGGTSYNEQFF. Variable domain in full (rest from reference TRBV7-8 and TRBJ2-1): GAGVSQSPRYKVAKRGQDVALRCDPISGHVSLFWYQQALGQGPEFLTYFQNEAQLDKSGLPSDRFFAERPEGSVSTLKIQRTQQEDSAVYLCASSLAGGTSYNEQFFGPGTRLTVL.

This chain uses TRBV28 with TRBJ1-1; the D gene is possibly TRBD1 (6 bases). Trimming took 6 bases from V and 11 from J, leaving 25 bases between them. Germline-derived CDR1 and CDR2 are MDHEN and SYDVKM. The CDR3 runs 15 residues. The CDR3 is CASSRKLIWGADAFF. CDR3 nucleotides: TGTGCCAGCAGCCGAAAACTAATTTGGGGGGCAGACGCTTTCTTT.

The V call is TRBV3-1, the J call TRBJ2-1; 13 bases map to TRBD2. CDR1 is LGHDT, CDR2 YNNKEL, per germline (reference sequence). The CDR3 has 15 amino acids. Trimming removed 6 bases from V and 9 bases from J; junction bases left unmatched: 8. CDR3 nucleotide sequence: TGTGCCAGCAGATCAACTAGCGGGAGGGCCCGTGAGCAGTTCTTC. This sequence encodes CASRSTSGRAREQFF.

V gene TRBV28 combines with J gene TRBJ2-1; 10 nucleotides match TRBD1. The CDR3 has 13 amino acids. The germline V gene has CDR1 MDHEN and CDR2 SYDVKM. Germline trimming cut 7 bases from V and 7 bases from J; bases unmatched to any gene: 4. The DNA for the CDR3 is TGTGCCAGCATTGACAGGGGGCGGAATGAGCAGTTCTTC. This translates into CASIDRGRNEQFF.

CDR3 DNA sequence: TGCAGCGTTAACGGGCAGTTCTTC. It specifies CSVNGQFF. V is TRBV29-1 and J is TRBJ2-1; D unclear. Trimming took off 5 bases at V and 12 bases at J, with 5 bases between the two ends. Germline CDR1 SQVTM, CDR2 ANQGSEA. This CDR3 region has 8 residues.

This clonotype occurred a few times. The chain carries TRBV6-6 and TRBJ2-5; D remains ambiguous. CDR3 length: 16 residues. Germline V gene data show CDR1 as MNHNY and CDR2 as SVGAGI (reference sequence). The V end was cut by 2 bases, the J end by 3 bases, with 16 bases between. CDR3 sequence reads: CASSYEGIQAKETQYF. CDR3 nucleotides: TGTGCCAGCAGTTACGAAGGGATCCAAGCTAAAGAGACCCAGTACTTC.

CDR3: CASSANRAAYGYTF. The CDR3 nucleotides are TGTGCCAGCAGTGCAAACAGGGCTGCCTATGGCTACACCTTC. The genes are TRBV6-6 and TRBJ1-2, with TRBD1 as a possible D gene (6 bases). The CDR3 consists of 14 residues. Trimming shortened V by 5 bases and J by 4 bases, and 14 bases separated the two germline ends. The germline gives CDR1 MNHNY, CDR2 SVGAGI (reference sequence).

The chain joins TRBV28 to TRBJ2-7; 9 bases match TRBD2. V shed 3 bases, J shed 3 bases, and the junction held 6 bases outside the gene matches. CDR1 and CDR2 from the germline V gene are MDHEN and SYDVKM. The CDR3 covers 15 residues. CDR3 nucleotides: TGTGCCAGCAGTTTGAATCCTAGCGGGATCTACGAGCAGTACTTC. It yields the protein CASSLNPSGIYEQYF.

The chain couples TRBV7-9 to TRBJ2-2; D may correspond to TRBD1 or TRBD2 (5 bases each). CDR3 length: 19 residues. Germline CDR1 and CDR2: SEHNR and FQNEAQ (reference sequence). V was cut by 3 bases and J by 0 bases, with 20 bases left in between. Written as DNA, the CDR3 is TGTGCCAGCAGCTTGTTTTCCGGGACGGTGAGAACGAACACCGGGGAGCTGTTTTTT. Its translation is CASSLFSGTVRTNTGELFF.